This T cell receptor beta chain comes out of a study of T cell responses to AZD1222 COVID-19 vaccine. Study results and caveats: Donor demographics were predominantly white British with a female majority; clonal diversity may be underestimated. Among those given AZD1222, only five or six were seropositive at baseline. Nearly half of unique spike-specific TCRs reportedly avoided B.1.351 and B.1.1.7 mutated regions.

Trimming took off 1 base at V and 5 bases at J, with 15 bases between the two ends. CDR3 size: 15 residues. Germline values: CDR1 SGHVS, CDR2 FQNEAQ. Generated by immunoSEQ multiplex PCR, the TCRdb table keeps only in-frame clones and is missing some. In the table there are around 140,000 clones, under 95% of which are singletons. A word on this clone: Its antigen remains unidentified.

This receptor was obtained from an adult who received the MenACWY meningococcal vaccine as a control. The rearrangement uses TRBV7-8 and TRBJ2-7; D perhaps matches TRBD2 (6 bases). The sample here was peripheral blood, taken 28 days after the second dose of the MenACWY control vaccine. The CDR3 sequence: CASSLEGRGFDEQYF. CDR3 DNA sequence: TGTGCCAGCAGCTTAGAGGGTCGGGGGTTCGACGAGCAGTACTTC.